The 20 T cell receptor beta chains below were found in one sample sequenced in a study of technical replicates of blood from a few donors. Libraries were prepared by immunoSEQ multiplex PCR; TCRdb keeps only in-frame clonotypes and omits some of them. Counted here are around 84,000 clones, just over 90% occurring once; the ten biggest clones make up around 0.25%. What was sequenced was T cells isolated from PBMCs. These receptors all come from a human donor in good health.

This clone was recorded only once. This rearrangement joins TRBV2 to TRBJ2-1, with 7 bases matching TRBD2. The CDR3 extends over 18 amino acids. V dropped 1 base and J dropped 3; count of bases not matched to a gene: 12. Looked up from germline, CDR1 is SNHLY and CDR2 is FYNNEI. CDR3 DNA sequence: TGTGCCAGCAGTGAAGGGGGGGGTATTCTAGACCTCTACAATGAGCAGTTCTTC. This sequence encodes CASSEGGGILDLYNEQFF.

The chain links TRBV6-1 to TRBJ2-7, with D uncertain. The CDR3 spans 13 residues. The V and J ends lost 5 bases and 5 bases respectively, with 13 bases between them. Germline V CDR1 and CDR2: MNHNS, SASEGT. Here the CDR3 reads CASSIYPPDEQYF. Written as DNA, the CDR3 is TGTGCCAGCAGTATATACCCGCCAGACGAGCAGTACTTC.

V gene TRBV4-1 combines with J gene TRBJ2-3, with 9 bases that match TRBD2. This CDR3 is built from 16 residues. V was clipped by 4 bases and J by 3 bases; unmatched bases: 8. Germline V gives CDR1 MGHRA, CDR2 YSYEKL. As DNA, the CDR3 is TGCGCCAGCAGCCCCCGGGGCGGGGGGGTGACAGATACGCAGTATTTT. Amino acid sequence: CASSPRGGGVTDTQYF.

This chain joins TRBV7-8 and TRBJ2-1; 9 bases are a match to TRBD1. Trimming took 4 bases from V and 8 from J; bases not matched to a gene: 9. The CDR3 totals 15 residues. CDR1 and CDR2 (germline): SGHVS, FQNEAQ. CDR3 bases: TGTGCCAGCAGCTCCGCGGGACAGGGACGGGATGAGCAGTTCTTC. It encodes CASSSAGQGRDEQFF.

J is TRBJ2-5 and V is TRBV28; 9 bases line up with TRBD1. The CDR3 is 15 residues long. After removal of 5 bases from V and 4 bases from J, the junction contained 8 bases not matched to a gene. Germline CDR1 is MDHEN and CDR2 is SYDVKM. The CDR3, as DNA: TGTGCCAGCAGTGCCGGACAGGGGAGCGGAGAGACCCAGTACTTC. This codes for CASSAGQGSGETQYF.

In DNA form, the CDR3 reads TGTGCCAGCAGCCGGGACAGGCCGGGGGAGCAGTACTTC. Residues: CASSRDRPGEQYF. The chain combines TRBV11-2 with TRBJ2-7; 8 positions match TRBD1. Germline-derived CDR1 and CDR2 are SGHAT and FQNNGV. CDR3 length: 13 residues. The ends lost 5 bases at V and 7 bases at J; junction bases unmatched: 7.

The V call is TRBV30, the J call TRBJ1-2; TRBD1 matches at 7 bases. Germline lookup yields CDR1 GTSNPN and CDR2 SVGIG (reference sequence). This CDR3 region has 14 residues. V dropped 0 bases and J dropped 4; count of bases not matched to a gene: 5. Written as DNA, the CDR3 is TGTGCCTGGAGTGTAGGAGGGGACAGCTATGGCTACACCTTC. Translated, it gives CAWSVGGDSYGYTF.

This rearrangement joins TRBV7-8 to TRBJ2-1; D might be TRBD1 (6 bases). The CDR3 runs 15 residues. V gave up 4 bases and J gave up 10 bases, with 20 bases separating them. Germline loops: CDR1 SGHVS, CDR2 FQNEAQ. CDR3 amino acids: CASSSMPPPGTEQFF. The DNA for the CDR3 is TGTGCCAGCAGCTCTATGCCCCCTCCCGGGACAGAGCAGTTCTTC.

The chain couples TRBV27 to TRBJ2-4; 9 nucleotides line up with TRBD1. This CDR3 is built from 19 residues. Unmatched junction bases numbered 16, after V lost 6 bases and J lost 1 base. The germline V gene encodes CDR1 MNHEY and CDR2 SMNVEV (reference sequence). The CDR3 region is CASSPVPGQGWGAKNIQYF. DNA of the CDR3: TGTGCCAGCAGCCCTGTCCCGGGACAGGGTTGGGGGGCCAAAAACATTCAGTACTTC.

The chain recombines TRBV29-1 with TRBJ2-3; D perhaps matches TRBD2 (5 bases). The length of the CDR3 is 14 residues. Germline V gene sequence: CDR1 SQVTM, CDR2 ANQGSEA. V was trimmed by 4 bases and J by 0 bases, leaving 11 bases between them. CDR3 DNA sequence: TGCAGCGTTGGCTACGGGATGAGCACAGATACGCAGTATTTT. It specifies CSVGYGMSTDTQYF.

The chain has TRBV19 and TRBJ2-7, with D perhaps TRBD1 (6 bases). Germline lookup yields CDR1 LNHDA and CDR2 SQIVND (reference sequence). With 1 base removed from V and 3 bases from J, the gap between germline ends came to 13 bases. This CDR3 contains 15 residues. In DNA form, the CDR3 reads TGTGCCAGTAGTATAGGTGGACAGCATTTCTACGAGCAGTACTTC. The encoded protein is CASSIGGQHFYEQYF.

J is TRBJ1-5 and V is TRBV6-1, with TRBD1 matching over 12 bases. With V trimmed by 2 bases and J by 4 bases, 3 bases remained unmatched. Germline V gives CDR1 MNHNS, CDR2 SASEGT. The CDR3 covers 16 residues. This CDR3 is CASSEWDRGPNQPQHF. DNA of the CDR3: TGTGCCAGCAGTGAATGGGACAGGGGGCCTAATCAGCCCCAGCATTTT.

CDR3 DNA: TGTGCCAGTAAAACCTCGGCCGGGGCTTTCTTT. It encodes CASKTSAGAFF. V gene TRBV19 combines with J gene TRBJ1-1; D gene ambiguous. The CDR3 is 11 residues long. CDR1 LNHDA and CDR2 SQIVND come from the germline V gene (reference sequence). Trimming cost V 7 bases and J 11 bases, with 14 bases left between them.

This rearrangement joins TRBV2 to TRBJ2-2; 7 nucleotides agree with TRBD1. Germline V gives CDR1 SNHLY, CDR2 FYNNEI. The CDR3 spans 15 residues. V trimming: 3 bases; J trimming: 3 bases; junction bases outside the gene matches: 4. CDR3 sequence reads: CASSDRGWDTGELFF. Here the CDR3 DNA reads TGTGCCAGCAGTGACAGGGGGTGGGACACCGGGGAGCTGTTTTTT. Looking up the rest from reference TRBV2 and TRBJ2-2 gives the full variable domain: EPEVTQTPSHQVTQMGQEVILRCVPISNHLYFYWYRQILGQKVEFLVSFYNNEISEKSEIFDDQFSVERPDGSNFTLKIRSTKLEDSAMYFCASSDRGWDTGELFFGEGSRLTVL.

This rearrangement joins TRBV6-5 to TRBJ1-6; 7 bases are shared with TRBD1. V was pared by 2 bases and J by 7 bases, with 5 bases of the junction left unmatched. The length of the CDR3 is 15 residues. Germline V gives CDR1 MNHEY, CDR2 SVGAGI. CDR3 amino acids: CASSYRQGGNSPLHF. The CDR3 DNA sequence: TGTGCCAGCAGTTACAGGCAGGGGGGAAATTCACCCCTCCACTTT.

This chain uses TRBV4-1 with TRBJ1-4; perhaps TRBD1 as D (5 bases). V was shortened by 3 bases and J by 8 bases, with 16 bases between the two germline ends. Germline V gives CDR1 MGHRA, CDR2 YSYEKL. CDR3 length: 15 amino acids. The CDR3 reads CASSQTTVKTEKLFF. CDR3 sequence (DNA): TGCGCCAGCAGCCAGACGACAGTGAAGACAGAAAAACTGTTTTTT.

This sequence joins TRBV7-3 and TRBJ2-3; TRBD2 matches at 9 bases. With V trimmed by 4 bases and J by 2 bases, 1 base remained unmatched. The CDR3 is 14 residues long. Germline assignment: CDR1 SGHTA and CDR2 FQGTGA. The CDR3 region has the DNA TGTGCCAGCAGCTCTAGCGGGAACACAGATACGCAGTATTTT. Encoded protein: CASSSSGNTDTQYF.

This sequence joins TRBV2 and TRBJ2-1, with D maybe TRBD2 (6 bases). Trimming took 2 bases from V and 7 from J, leaving 9 bases between them. Germline V gene data show CDR1 as SNHLY and CDR2 as FYNNEI. The CDR3 is made up of 13 amino acids. In DNA form, the CDR3 reads TGTGCCAGCAGTGAATTTCGGGGGAATGAGCAGTTCTTC. Protein sequence: CASSEFRGNEQFF.

The CDR3 here is CASRKRTSGQTGELFF. The CDR3 DNA reads as TGTGCCAGCAGGAAGAGGACTAGCGGGCAGACCGGGGAGCTGTTTTTT. The chain recombines TRBV27 with TRBJ2-2, with TRBD2 matching 11 bases. This CDR3 is built from 16 residues. The ends lost 6 bases at V and 5 bases at J; junction bases unmatched: 8. Germline V gene sequence: CDR1 MNHEY, CDR2 SMNVEV (reference sequence).

As to this clone: One end of the junction does not line up with germline, which may come from a read error. The genes are TRBV13 and TRBJ2-2, with 7 bases that match TRBD1. Germline V gives CDR1 PRHDT, CDR2 FYEKMQ (reference sequence). CDR3 length equals 18 residues. CDR3 protein: CASSPLPAGGVNNGELFF. The CDR3 coding sequence is TGTGCCAGCAGCCCCCTCCCCGCAGGGGGAGTTAACAACGGGGAGCTGTTTTTT.